This is a list of T cell receptor beta chains from one sample in a study of CXCR3-negative and CXCR3-positive naive CD8 T cells. TCRdb derives one entry per CDR3 protein from the 5' RACE reads, leaving out DNA. The sample holds about 110,000 distinct CDR3 sequences. Sequencing input: naive CXCR3+ CD8+ T cells from blood. These receptors originate from a human donor in good health. Some clones in this sample may be carry-over from other donors' samples. Each CDR3 is given with its conserved first and last residue. Each record gives: V gene, J gene, CDR3 protein.

v_call: TRBV12-3/TRBV12-4; j_call: TRBJ2-5; cdr3_aa: CASSLGSQTGGGQETQYF
v_call: TRBV6-6; j_call: TRBJ1-1; cdr3_aa: CASSYPYDQNTEAFF
v_call: TRBV14; j_call: TRBJ1-2; cdr3_aa: CASSQDLPLTF
v_call: TRBV20-1; j_call: TRBJ2-1; cdr3_aa: CSAPDSGEQFF
v_call: TRBV28; j_call: TRBJ2-7; cdr3_aa: CASSPKTRHYEQYF
v_call: TRBV12-3/TRBV12-4; j_call: TRBJ2-2; cdr3_aa: CASSRPGAGELFF
v_call: TRBV7-9; j_call: TRBJ2-2; cdr3_aa: CASSPSGGAFGELFF
v_call: TRBV7-7; j_call: TRBJ2-7; cdr3_aa: CASSLALDRGEQYF
v_call: TRBV7-9; j_call: TRBJ2-1; cdr3_aa: CASSSLGGRNEQFF
v_call: TRBV5-4; j_call: TRBJ1-1; cdr3_aa: CASSLAGAMAEAFF
v_call: TRBV12-3/TRBV12-4; j_call: TRBJ2-1; cdr3_aa: CASTRGKDSWDEQFF
v_call: TRBV29-1; j_call: TRBJ1-1; cdr3_aa: CSVSGTVSPEAFF